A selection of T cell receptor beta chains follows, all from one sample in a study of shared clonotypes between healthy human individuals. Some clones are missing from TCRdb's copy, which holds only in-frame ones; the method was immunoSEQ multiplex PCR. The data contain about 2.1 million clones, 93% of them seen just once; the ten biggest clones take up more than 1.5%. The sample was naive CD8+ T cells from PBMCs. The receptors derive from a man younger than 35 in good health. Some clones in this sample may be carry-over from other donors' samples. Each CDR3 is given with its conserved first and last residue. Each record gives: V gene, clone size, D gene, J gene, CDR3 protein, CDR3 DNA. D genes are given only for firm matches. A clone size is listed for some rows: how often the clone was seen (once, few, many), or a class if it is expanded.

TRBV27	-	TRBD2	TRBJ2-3	CASSGRNADTQYF	TGTGCCAGTAGCGGGAGAAATGCAGATACGCAGTATTTT
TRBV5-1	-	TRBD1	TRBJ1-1	CASSLGTGDMNTEAFF	TGCGCCAGCAGCTTGGGGACAGGGGATATGAACACTGAAGCTTTCTTT
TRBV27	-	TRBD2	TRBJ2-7	CASTHTGTSGIEQYF	TGTGCCAGCACCCATACCGGGACTAGCGGGATTGAGCAGTACTTC
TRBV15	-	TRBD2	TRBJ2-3	CATSREREGLTDTQYF	TGTGCCACCAGCAGGGAGCGGGAGGGCCTCACAGATACGCAGTATTTT
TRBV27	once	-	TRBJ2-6	CASSLGSPRGANVLTF	TGTGCCAGCAGTTTAGGCTCCCCGCGAGGGGCCAACGTCCTGACTTTC
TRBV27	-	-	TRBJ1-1	CASSLGWGADTEAFF	TGTGCCAGCAGTTTAGGCTGGGGGGCGGACACTGAAGCTTTCTTT
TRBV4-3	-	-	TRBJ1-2	CASSQDAGEDYGYTF	TGCGCCAGCAGCCAAGATGCGGGGGAAGACTATGGCTACACCTTC
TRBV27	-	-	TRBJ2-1	CASRVGLAYNEQFF	TGTGCCAGCAGAGTGGGACTGGCCTACAATGAGCAGTTCTTC
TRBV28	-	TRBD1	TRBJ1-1	CASSPRTGANTEAFF	TGTGCCAGCAGTCCCAGGACAGGGGCCAACACTGAAGCTTTCTTT
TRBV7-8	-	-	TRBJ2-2	CASSTAGELFF	TGTGCCAGCAGCACCGCTGGGGAGCTGTTTTTT
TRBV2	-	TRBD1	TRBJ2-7	CASSRSGGSYEQYF	TGTGCCAGCAGTAGGTCAGGGGGCTCCTACGAGCAGTACTTC
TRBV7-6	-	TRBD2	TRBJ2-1	CASSKVPLAGEGYNEQFF	TGTGCCAGCAGCAAAGTACCTCTAGCGGGAGAAGGGTACAATGAGCAGTTCTTC
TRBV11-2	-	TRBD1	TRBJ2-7	CASSLGTGVYEQYF	TGTGCCAGCAGCTTGGGGACAGGTGTTTACGAGCAGTACTTC
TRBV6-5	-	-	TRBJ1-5	CASSYSRGSNQPQHF	TGTGCCAGCAGTTACTCTCGGGGTAGCAATCAGCCCCAGCATTTT
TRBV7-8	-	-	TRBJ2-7	CASSLQGGDEQYF	TGTGCCAGCAGCTTACAGGGCGGTGACGAGCAGTACTTC
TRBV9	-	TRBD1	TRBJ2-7	CASSVGNRGVYEQYF	TGTGCCAGCAGCGTAGGTAACAGGGGGGTTTACGAGCAGTACTTC
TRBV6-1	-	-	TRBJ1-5	CASSERGTNSNQPQHF	TGTGCCAGCAGTGAACGGGGGACAAATAGCAATCAGCCCCAGCATTTT
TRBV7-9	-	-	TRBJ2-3	CASTPSRGTSDTQYF	TGTGCCAGCACCCCGAGTAGAGGGACCTCCGATACGCAGTATTTT
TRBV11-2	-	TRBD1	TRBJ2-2	CASSPQDRGPRELFF	TGTGCCAGCAGCCCACAGGACAGGGGGCCCCGGGAGCTGTTTTTT
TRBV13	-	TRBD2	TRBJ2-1	CASSFAGVWYEQFF	TGTGCCAGCAGCTTTGCGGGAGTTTGGTATGAGCAGTTCTTC
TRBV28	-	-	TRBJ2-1	CASSLSTGGSYNEQFF	TGTGCCAGCAGTTTATCAACAGGAGGGTCCTACAATGAGCAGTTCTTC
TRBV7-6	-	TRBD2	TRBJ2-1	CASSFPRTSGNSYNEQFF	TGTGCCAGCAGCTTCCCTCGGACTAGCGGGAATTCCTACAATGAGCAGTTCTTC
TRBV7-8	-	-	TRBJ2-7	CASSRTDYYEQYF	TGTGCCAGCAGCCGGACGGATTACTACGAGCAGTACTTC
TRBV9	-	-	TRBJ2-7	CASSVESSEEQYF	TGTGCCAGCAGCGTAGAGAGTTCGGAAGAGCAGTACTTC
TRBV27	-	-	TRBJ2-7	CASKRGTSYEQYF	TGTGCCAGCAAGCGCGGAACTAGCTACGAGCAGTACTTC
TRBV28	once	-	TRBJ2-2	CAIGTGKFLTGELFF	TGTGCCATTGGTACAGGGAAGTTCCTCACCGGGGAGCTGTTTTTT
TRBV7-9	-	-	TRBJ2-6	CASSLEGRRAPSGANVLTF	TGTGCCAGCAGCTTAGAGGGTAGAAGGGCCCCGTCTGGGGCCAACGTCCTGACTTTC
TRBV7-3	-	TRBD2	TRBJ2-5	CASSIAGGKETQYF	TGTGCCAGCAGTATAGCGGGAGGAAAAGAGACCCAGTACTTC
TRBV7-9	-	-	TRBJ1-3	CASSPGGHSGNTIYF	TGTGCCAGCAGCCCCGGGGGGCACTCTGGAAACACCATATATTTT
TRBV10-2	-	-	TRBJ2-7	CASSETRQATRQYF	TGCGCCAGCAGTGAGACCCGACAGGCTACGAGGCAGTACTTC
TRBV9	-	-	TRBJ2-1	CASSFSPSSYNEQFF	TGTGCCAGCAGCTTTTCCCCGAGCTCCTACAATGAGCAGTTCTTC
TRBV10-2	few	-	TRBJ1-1	CASSIGTTEAFF	TGCGCCAGCAGTATCGGGACCACTGAAGCTTTCTTT
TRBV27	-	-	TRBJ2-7	CASRLGGGSSYEQYF	TGTGCCAGCAGGCTCGGGGGCGGGAGCTCCTACGAGCAGTACTTC
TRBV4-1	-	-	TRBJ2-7	CASSPSPAAYEQYF	TGCGCCAGCAGCCCGTCGCCGGCGGCCTACGAGCAGTACTTC
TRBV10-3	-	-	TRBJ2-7	CATRGAPSYEQYF	TGTGCCACCAGGGGGGCCCCGTCCTACGAGCAGTACTTC
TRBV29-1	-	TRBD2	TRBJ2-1	CSVGGLAGAAVNEQFF	TGCAGCGTTGGGGGGTTAGCGGGAGCAGCGGTCAATGAGCAGTTCTTC
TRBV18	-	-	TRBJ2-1	CASSPPHRNEQFF	TGTGCCAGCTCACCTCCCCATAGGAATGAGCAGTTCTTC
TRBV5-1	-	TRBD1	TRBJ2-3	CASSIDREGNTQYF	TGCGCCAGCAGCATAGACAGGGAAGGGAATACGCAGTATTTT
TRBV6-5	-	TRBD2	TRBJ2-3	CASSPRLAGDTQYF	TGTGCCAGCAGTCCACGACTAGCGGGAGATACGCAGTATTTT
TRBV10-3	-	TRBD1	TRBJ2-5	CAISEPGGPNSGETQYF	TGTGCCATCAGTGAGCCAGGGGGCCCTAACTCAGGAGAGACCCAGTACTTC
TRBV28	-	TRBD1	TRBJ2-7	CASSSTGQGSYEQYF	TGTGCCAGCAGTTCAACGGGACAGGGGTCCTACGAGCAGTACTTC
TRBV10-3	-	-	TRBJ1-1	CAISESWGENTEAFF	TGTGCCATCAGTGAGTCCTGGGGAGAGAACACTGAAGCTTTCTTT
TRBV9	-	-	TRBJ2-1	CASSPSGTGGNEQFF	TGTGCCAGCAGCCCATCCGGGACTGGGGGCAATGAGCAGTTCTTC
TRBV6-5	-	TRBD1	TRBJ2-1	CASSYGPGQGGNEQFF	TGTGCCAGCAGTTACGGCCCGGGACAGGGGGGTAATGAGCAGTTCTTC
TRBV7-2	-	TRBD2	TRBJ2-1	CASSSLSGSSYNEQFF	TGTGCCAGCAGCTCCCTTAGCGGGAGCTCCTACAATGAGCAGTTCTTC
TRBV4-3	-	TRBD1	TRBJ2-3	CASSRTTGATTDTQYF	TGCGCCAGCAGCCGCACGACAGGGGCCACCACAGATACGCAGTATTTT
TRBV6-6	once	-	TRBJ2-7	CASSPGTDYEQYF	TGTGCCAGCAGTCCCGGGACGGATTACGAGCAGTACTTC
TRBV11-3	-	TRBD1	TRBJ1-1	CASSQGQGDTEAFF	TGTGCCAGCAGCCAGGGACAGGGGGACACTGAAGCTTTCTTT
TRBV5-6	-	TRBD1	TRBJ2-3	CASSLGTGYGNTDTQYF	TGTGCCAGCAGCTTGGGGACAGGGTATGGGAACACAGATACGCAGTATTTT
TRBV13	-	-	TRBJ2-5	CASSSRVSGETQYF	TGTGCCAGCAGCTCCAGGGTTAGTGGTGAGACCCAGTACTTC